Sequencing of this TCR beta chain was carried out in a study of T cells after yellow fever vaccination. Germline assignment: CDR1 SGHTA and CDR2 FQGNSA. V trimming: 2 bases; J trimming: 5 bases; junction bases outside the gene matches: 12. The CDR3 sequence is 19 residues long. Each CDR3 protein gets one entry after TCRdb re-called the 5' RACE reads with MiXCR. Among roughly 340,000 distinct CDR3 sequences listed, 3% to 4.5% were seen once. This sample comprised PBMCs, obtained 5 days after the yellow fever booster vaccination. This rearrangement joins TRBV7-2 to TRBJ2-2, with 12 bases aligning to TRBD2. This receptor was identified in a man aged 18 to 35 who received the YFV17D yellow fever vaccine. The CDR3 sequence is CASSLSSGGAYRTTGELFF. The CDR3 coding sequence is TGTGCCAGCAGCTTATCTAGCGGGGGGGCGTACCGCACTACCGGGGAGCTGTTTTTT.